One T cell receptor (beta chain) is described in this entry. The antigen is undetermined. Looked up from germline, CDR1 is MNHEY and CDR2 is SVGAGI. There are 14 residues in the CDR3. Trimming at V came to 5 bases and at J to 3 bases, leaving 5 bases not matched to a gene. The sample comes from a study of cytomegalovirus exposure and HLA in healthy donors. Points from the study as a whole: The CMV antigen specificity of a few CMV-associated chains was confirmed through in vitro analysis. Reportedly, diagnosis of cytomegalovirus status by the classifier showed high specificity and sensitivity. Most observed TCR sequences were rare, whereas some public TCRs were detected in many donors.

Clones were read by immunoSEQ multiplex PCR, and TCRdb kept only the in-frame ones, dropping some. The sample comprises roughly 50,000 clones, about nine tenths of which are singletons, and 7.5% to 9.5% rests with the top ten. This receptor was taken from a woman aged 18-29 years in good health and CMV-seropositive. The source material was PBMCs. The V gene is TRBV6-5, the J gene TRBJ2-7; 9 nucleotides align to TRBD1. Written as DNA, the CDR3 is TGTGCCAGCAGTGCGGGACAGGGCTTCTACGAGCAGTACTTC. This encodes CASSAGQGFYEQYF.